The clone carrying this TCR beta chain was found a few times. Its antigen remains unidentified. PCR was performed a second time for roughly 7 to 12 cycles using a sample-barcoded 5' primer and a J-beta primer mix. TCRdb used MiXCR to reprocess the 5' RACE reads, holding one entry per CDR3 protein. Of 500,000 to 600,000 distinct CDR3 sequences detected, about 25% appear once; the ten largest clones hold around 20%. This sample is part of a study of blood T cells in healthy people across ages. Study results and caveats: Whereas aged donors had fewer naive CD4+ cells, long-lived donors had more of them and higher diversity.

This CDR3 comprises 14 residues. CDR1 and CDR2 from the germline V gene are DFQATT and SNEGSKA (reference sequence). This sequence joins TRBV20-1 and TRBJ2-5; the D call may be TRBD1 or TRBD2 (5 bases each). The J call is in doubt because the DNA end fits TRBJ2-7 better. What was sequenced was blood. The receptor comes from a woman in her seventies in good health. This chain's CDR3 is CSGLSPGPSHEQYF. The CDR3, as DNA: TGCAGTGGTCTGTCACCGGGACCCTCGCACGAGCAGTACTTC.